The clone carrying this TCR beta chain has a count of ten or more. Its specificity is not known. CDR1 and CDR2 from the germline V gene are MDHEN and SYDVKM. The CDR3 consists of 15 residues. Trimming took 7 bases from V and 5 from J, leaving 17 bases between them. TCRdb reanalysed the reads using MiXCR and keeps one entry per CDR3 protein. The repertoire holds around 210,000 distinct CDR3 sequences, approximately 7% seen once, with around 6.9% in the top ten. The data were obtained in a study of T cell repertoires in cytomegalovirus infection. Study details: Evidence of both CMV infection and a matching HLA type came from public TCR beta signatures. The study's findings and limits: CMV-specific TCR beta clonotypes restricted by HLA-C were the ones dominating the ex vivo response.

The sequenced material came from PBMCs. The J gene is TRBJ2-2, the V gene TRBV28; D is tentatively TRBD1 or TRBD2 (5 bases each). The TCR was taken from a human donor in good health (CMV status not recorded). Some clones in this sample may be carry-over from other donors' samples. CDR3 region: CASTPIGAYTGELFF. The DNA for the CDR3 is TGTGCCAGCACCCCTATCGGGGCATATACCGGGGAGCTGTTTTTT.